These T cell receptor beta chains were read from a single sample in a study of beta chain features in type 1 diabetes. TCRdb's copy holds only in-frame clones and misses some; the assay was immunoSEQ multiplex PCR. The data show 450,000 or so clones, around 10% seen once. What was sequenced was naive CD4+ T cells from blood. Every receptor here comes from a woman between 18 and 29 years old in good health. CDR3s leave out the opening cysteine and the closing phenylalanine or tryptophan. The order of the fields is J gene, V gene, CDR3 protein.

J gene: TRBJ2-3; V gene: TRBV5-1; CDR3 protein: ASSPRGTRTDTQY
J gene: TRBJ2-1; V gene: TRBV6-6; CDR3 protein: ASSYPPRRGYNEQF
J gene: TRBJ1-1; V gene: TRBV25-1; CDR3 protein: ASSAFAVTNTEAF
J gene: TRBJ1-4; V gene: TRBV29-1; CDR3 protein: SVYRDRNEKLF
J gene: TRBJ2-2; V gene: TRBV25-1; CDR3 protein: ASSDSTGMGTGELF
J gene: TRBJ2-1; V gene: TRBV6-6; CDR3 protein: ASSFLRLAAPNEQF
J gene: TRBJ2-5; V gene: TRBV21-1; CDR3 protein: ASSKKVSGRVETQY
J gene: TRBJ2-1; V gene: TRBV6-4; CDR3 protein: ASSDYGGRPYNEQF
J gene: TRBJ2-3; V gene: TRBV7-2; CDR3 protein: ASSLISGRAGTDTQY
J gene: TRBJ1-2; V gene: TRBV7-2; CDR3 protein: ASSLKGDYT
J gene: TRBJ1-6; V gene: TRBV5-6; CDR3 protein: ASSHTLGSPLH
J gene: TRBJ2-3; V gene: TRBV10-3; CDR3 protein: ATWSGRGRTDTQY
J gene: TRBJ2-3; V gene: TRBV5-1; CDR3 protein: ASSLDGGTSTDTQY
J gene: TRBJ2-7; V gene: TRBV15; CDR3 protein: ATSRDQSPLAEQY
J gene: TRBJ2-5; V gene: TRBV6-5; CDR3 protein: ASRSTGHLKTQY
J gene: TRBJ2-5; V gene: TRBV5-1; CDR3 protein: ASSLAGTSQETQY
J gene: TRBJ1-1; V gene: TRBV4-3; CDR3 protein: ASSHRGTGRPDTEAF
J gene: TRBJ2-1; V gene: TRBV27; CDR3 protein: ASSYRPPNEQF
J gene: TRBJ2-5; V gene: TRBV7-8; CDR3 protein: ASSSSLPGRLFGQETQY
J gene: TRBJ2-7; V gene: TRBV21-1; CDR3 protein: ASSVRVRRGSGSYEQY
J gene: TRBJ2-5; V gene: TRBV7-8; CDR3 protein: ASSPDRTRETQY
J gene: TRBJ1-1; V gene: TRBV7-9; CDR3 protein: ASEQATYTEAF
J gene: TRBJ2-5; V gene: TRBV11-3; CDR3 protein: ASSSGTGYPETQY
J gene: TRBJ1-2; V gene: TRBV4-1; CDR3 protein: ASSQGSPKGMSYGYT
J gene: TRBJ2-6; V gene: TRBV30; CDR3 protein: AWQTGTGANVLT
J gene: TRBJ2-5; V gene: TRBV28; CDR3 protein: ASSLDPTRKTQY
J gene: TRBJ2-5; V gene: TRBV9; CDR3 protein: ASSVGLAPQETQY
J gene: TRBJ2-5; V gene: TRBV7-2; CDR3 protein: ASSIQIAASGETQY
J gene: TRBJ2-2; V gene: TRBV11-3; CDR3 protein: ASSPLAGGPGELF
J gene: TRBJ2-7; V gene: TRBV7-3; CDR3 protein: ASSSAGGYEQY
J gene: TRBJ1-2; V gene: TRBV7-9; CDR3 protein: ASRPALDYGYT
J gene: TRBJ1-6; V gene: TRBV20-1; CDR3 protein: SATGDSPLH
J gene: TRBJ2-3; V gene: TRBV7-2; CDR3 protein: ASSLRSGTDTQY
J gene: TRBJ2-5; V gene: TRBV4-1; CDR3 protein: ASRAGETQY
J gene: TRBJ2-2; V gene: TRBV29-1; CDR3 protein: SVAPEPMNTGELF
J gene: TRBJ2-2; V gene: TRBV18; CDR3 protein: ASSPDRVNGELF
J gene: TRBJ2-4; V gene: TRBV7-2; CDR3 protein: ASSLEAARNIQY
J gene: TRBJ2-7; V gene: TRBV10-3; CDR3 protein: AIRDPVGTYEQY